This T cell receptor (beta chain) was identified in a study of T cell repertoires in cytomegalovirus infection. This clonotype appeared a few times. Its specificity is unknown. Using its own MiXCR run on the reads, TCRdb lists one record per CDR3 protein. The sample has 600,000 to 700,000 distinct CDR3 sequences, around a third seen once. J gave up 12 bases and V 5 bases, and 10 bases lay outside the gene matches. The V gene's germline CDR1 is SEHNR and CDR2 FQNEAQ (reference sequence). The CDR3 loop spans 12 amino acids. This receptor was identified in a human donor in good health (CMV status not recorded). Some clones in this sample may be carry-over from other donors' samples. This sample comprised cultured PBMCs, obtained from culture after CMV antigen stimulation. The chain has TRBV7-9 and TRBJ2-7; TRBD1 aligns across 7 bases. The DNA of the CDR3 is TGTGCCAGCAGCCCCCAGGGGGAAGCTACGTACTTC. It specifies CASSPQGEATYF.